The 25 T cell receptor beta chains below come from one sample, sequenced in a study of OX40 agonist ivuxolimab in advanced cancers. This table comes from immunoSEQ multiplex PCR, and its TCRdb copy is limited to in-frame clones, with some not included. The table shows 60,000 or so clones, with about 85% occurring only once. The sample in question was CD4+ or CD8+ T cells sorted from blood, obtained in a trial of the OX40 agonist ivuxolimab. Receptor source: an adult with an advanced solid tumor such as melanoma, head and neck, liver or kidney cancer.

The rearrangement uses TRBV28 and TRBJ2-5; 12 bases map to TRBD2. V lost 1 base and J lost 5; bases outside the gene matches: 5. Germline CDR1 and CDR2: MDHEN and SYDVKM. The CDR3 extends over 16 amino acids. This chain's CDR3 is CASSLSLAGGLETQYF. In DNA form, the CDR3 reads TGTGCCAGCAGTTTATCGCTAGCGGGAGGGCTGGAGACCCAGTACTTC.

The chain uses TRBV6-5 and TRBJ2-2; D is possibly TRBD1 or TRBD2 (5 bases each). The CDR3 sequence is 14 residues long. Trimming cost V 4 bases and J 3 bases, with 9 bases left between them. The germline V gene has CDR1 MNHEY and CDR2 SVGAGI. DNA for the CDR3: TGTGCCAGCAGTTCGGGACGATACACCGGGGAGCTGTTTTTT. As protein: CASSSGRYTGELFF.

The gene calls are TRBV11-3 and TRBJ1-3; tentative D call: TRBD1 (5 bases). Germline loops: CDR1 SGHNT, CDR2 YENEEA. The CDR3 totals 16 residues. The V gene lost 1 base and the J gene lost 4 bases, with 14 bases spanning the gap. The CDR3 nucleotides read TGTGCCAGCAGCTTAGTTCGGACATGGCTGGGAAACACCATATATTTT. This translates into CASSLVRTWLGNTIYF. The entire variable domain, with the rest obtained from reference TRBV11-3 and TRBJ1-3, is as follows: EAGVVQSPRYKIIEKKQPVAFWCNPISGHNTLYWYLQNLGQGPELLIRYENEEAVDDSQLPKDRFSAERLKGVDSTLKIQPAELGDSAVYLCASSLVRTWLGNTIYFGEGSWLTVV.

The V and J genes are TRBV4-1 and TRBJ1-1; weak D call: TRBD1 (5 bases). Germline CDR1 and CDR2: MGHRA and YSYEKL. This CDR3 comprises 16 residues. Trimming took 0 bases from V and 6 from J, leaving 17 bases between them. Here the CDR3 DNA reads TGCGCCAGCAGCCAAGATTGGAGGGGCCTCTTATCTGAAGCTTTCTTT. It codes for CASSQDWRGLLSEAFF.

This chain uses TRBV7-6 with TRBJ2-1, with D perhaps TRBD1 (5 bases). This CDR3 spans 11 amino acids. Germline V gene data show CDR1 as SGHVS and CDR2 as FNYEAQ. V shed 5 bases and J shed 8 bases, with 7 bases lying between them. CDR3 in amino acids: CASSPGHEQFF. The CDR3 DNA reads as TGTGCCAGCAGCCCAGGGCATGAGCAGTTCTTC.

The CDR3 coding sequence is TGTGCCAGCAGTTTTAACCTAGCGGGAGGTGAGCAGTTCTTC. Its translation: CASSFNLAGGEQFF. This sequence joins TRBV28 and TRBJ2-1, with 11 bases aligning to TRBD2. There are 14 residues in the CDR3. CDR1 and CDR2 (germline): MDHEN, SYDVKM. The junction had 4 bases not matched to a gene; V was cut back by 3 bases and J by 9 bases.

The DNA for the CDR3 is TGTGCCAGCAGCCCGAATCGTCGCGAGCAGTACTTC. It translates to CASSPNRREQYF. The V call is TRBV9, the J call TRBJ2-7; D is unresolved. V shed 4 bases and J shed 6 bases, with 11 bases lying between them. Germline V CDR1 and CDR2: SGDLS, YYNGEE. The CDR3 has 12 amino acids.

This chain joins TRBV14 and TRBJ2-7; possible D gene TRBD2, 6 bases. V dropped 5 bases and J dropped 0 bases, with 11 bases sitting between them. CDR1 and CDR2 from the germline V gene are SGHDN and FVKESK. The length of the CDR3 is 14 residues. Here the CDR3 reads CASSFRDFSYEQYF. The CDR3 bases are TGTGCCAGCAGCTTCCGGGACTTCTCCTACGAGCAGTACTTC.

In this sample, this clone turned up once. V gene TRBV19 combines with J gene TRBJ2-7; D not resolved. The CDR3 is 15 residues long. Germline V gives CDR1 LNHDA, CDR2 SQIVND (reference sequence). V was shortened by 9 bases and J by 3 bases, with 21 bases between the two germline ends. The CDR3 DNA sequence: TGTGCCAGCCAAATAGTCTATAGTTCGCTCTACGAGCAGTACTTC. It codes for CASQIVYSSLYEQYF.

V and J are TRBV4-1 and TRBJ2-1; a possible D gene is TRBD1 (6 bases). CDR1 is MGHRA, CDR2 YSYEKL, per germline. V was shortened by 6 bases and J by 9 bases, with 18 bases between the two germline ends. There are 14 residues in the CDR3. The CDR3 region is CASRTGGPEGEQFF. The CDR3 DNA follows: TGCGCCAGCAGGACAGGTGGTCCTGAGGGTGAGCAGTTCTTC.

The J gene is TRBJ2-1, the V gene TRBV4-2, with 14 bases matching TRBD2. Germline loops: CDR1 LGHNA, CDR2 YNFKEQ. The CDR3 length is 17 residues. V was clipped by 0 bases and J by 9 bases; unmatched bases: 7. In DNA, the CDR3 is TGTGCCAGCAGCCAAGATCCCGGGACTAGCGGGAGTTCTGAGCAGTTCTTC. Amino acid sequence: CASSQDPGTSGSSEQFF.

The chain links TRBV19 to TRBJ1-2, with 7 nucleotides matching TRBD1. Germline CDR1 reads LNHDA; CDR2 reads SQIVND (reference sequence). With 1 base clipped from V and 8 bases from J, the junction kept 7 bases outside the gene matches. The CDR3 covers 14 residues. The CDR3 DNA reads TGTGCCAGTAGTATAGGGGGGACAGTAGACGGCTACACCTTC. Its translation: CASSIGGTVDGYTF.

The chain couples TRBV7-2 to TRBJ2-7; D unclear. The CDR3 has 14 amino acids. The V end lost 0 bases, the J end lost 2 bases, and 8 bases lay between the germline ends. Germline lookup yields CDR1 SGHTA and CDR2 FQGNSA. CDR3 loop: CASSLAHGPYEQYF. The DNA for the CDR3 is TGTGCCAGCAGCTTAGCCCATGGACCCTACGAGCAGTACTTC.

The V and J genes are TRBV20-1 and TRBJ2-1; D remains unclear. Germline CDR1 reads DFQATT; CDR2 reads SNEGSKA (reference sequence). The CDR3 sequence is 10 residues long. V lost 5 bases and J 8 bases, leaving 7 bases between the germline ends. The CDR3 reads CSALRDEQFF. The CDR3 DNA reads TGCAGTGCTTTAAGGGATGAGCAGTTCTTC.

J is TRBJ1-3 and V is TRBV2; D is ambiguous. This CDR3 has 13 amino acids. V dropped 8 bases and J dropped 0 bases, with 8 bases sitting between them. Germline CDR1 and CDR2: SNHLY and FYNNEI. The CDR3 here is CASFGYSGNTIYF. For the CDR3, the DNA is TGTGCCAGCTTCGGTTACTCTGGAAACACCATATATTTT.

This clone was seen just once. The chain has TRBV28 and TRBJ2-1; 7 bases agree with TRBD2. This CDR3 is 15 amino acids long. Germline V gene lookup returns CDR1 MDHEN and CDR2 SYDVKM. The trim removed 2 bases at V and 2 bases at J, leaving 3 bases unmatched. The CDR3 protein is CASSLSLAAYNEQFF. The CDR3 DNA reads as TGTGCCAGCAGTTTAAGCCTAGCGGCCTACAATGAGCAGTTCTTC. The complete variable domain, with remaining parts taken from reference TRBV28 and TRBJ2-1, reads DVKVTQSSRYLVKRTGEKVFLECVQDMDHENMFWYRQDPGLGLRLIYFSYDVKMKEKGDIPEGYSVSREKKERFSLILESASTNQTSMYLCASSLSLAAYNEQFFGPGTRLTVL.

The J gene is TRBJ2-2, the V gene TRBV6-4; the match to TRBD2 covers 8 bases. J lost 3 bases, V lost 3 bases, and 0 bases had no gene match. Germline CDR1 is MRHNA and CDR2 is SNTAGT. This CDR3 region has 14 residues. CDR3 nucleotide sequence: TGTGCCAGCAGTGAAGCGGGAGACACCGGGGAGCTGTTTTTT. Translation: CASSEAGDTGELFF.

The chain joins TRBV18 to TRBJ2-1; 9 bases are shared with TRBD2. The CDR3 is 15 amino acids. Germline CDR1 and CDR2: KGHSH and LQKENI. Trimming took 3 bases from V and 5 from J; bases not matched to a gene: 5. CDR3 sequence reads: CASSPALAGNNEQFF. The CDR3 coding sequence is TGTGCCAGCTCACCTGCACTAGCGGGTAACAATGAGCAGTTCTTC.

This rearrangement joins TRBV28 to TRBJ1-1; D gene unclear. The CDR3 is made up of 11 amino acids. V was clipped by 6 bases and J by 0 bases, with 2 bases between them. The germline V gene encodes CDR1 MDHEN and CDR2 SYDVKM. The CDR3 is CASRLNTEAFF. CDR3 coding DNA: TGTGCCAGCAGACTGAACACTGAAGCTTTCTTT. Looking up the rest from reference TRBV28 and TRBJ1-1 gives the full variable domain: DVKVTQSSRYLVKRTGEKVFLECVQDMDHENMFWYRQDPGLGLRLIYFSYDVKMKEKGDIPEGYSVSREKKERFSLILESASTNQTSMYLCASRLNTEAFFGQGTRLTVV.

In DNA form, the CDR3 reads TGTGCCAGCAGCTTGGGTTTAGTACAAGAGACCCAGTACTTC. Amino acid sequence: CASSLGLVQETQYF. This chain uses TRBV5-6 with TRBJ2-5, with D hard to call. Per germline, CDR1 SGHDT and CDR2 YYEEEE. CDR3 length: 14 residues. The V end lost 0 bases, the J end lost 2 bases, and 8 bases lay between the germline ends.

This clone turned up a few times. The chain links TRBV5-5 to TRBJ2-7, with TRBD1 matching over 7 bases. Germline values: CDR1 SGHKS, CDR2 YYEKEE (reference sequence). J lost 5 bases, V lost 6 bases, and 14 bases had no gene match. The CDR3 is 15 amino acids. In nucleotides, the CDR3 is TGTGCCAGCACCTATTCCCACAGGGGAACCAACGAGCAGTACTTC. Its protein product is CASTYSHRGTNEQYF.

The chain joins TRBV19 to TRBJ2-7, with D possibly matching TRBD1 (6 bases). Trimming stripped 7 bases from V and 3 bases from J, with 25 bases between. CDR1 is LNHDA, CDR2 SQIVND, per germline (reference sequence). This CDR3 contains 17 residues. CDR3: CASTNTPDQGNLYEQYF. The CDR3 region has the DNA TGTGCCAGTACCAACACGCCGGACCAGGGGAACCTCTACGAGCAGTACTTC.

The genes are TRBV5-1 and TRBJ1-1; 8 bases line up with TRBD1. The V segment lost 4 bases and the J segment 3 bases; nucleotides outside the gene matches: 8. This CDR3 has 15 residues. Germline CDR1 is SGHRS and CDR2 is YFSETQ. CDR3 region: CASSPRTGRDTEAFF. CDR3 DNA sequence: TGCGCCAGCAGCCCGAGGACAGGGAGGGACACTGAAGCTTTCTTT. The variable domain in full, completed from reference TRBV5-1 and TRBJ1-1, reads KAGVTQTPRYLIKTRGQQVTLSCSPISGHRSVSWYQQTPGQGLQFLFEYFSETQRNKGNFPGRFSGRQFSNSRSEMNVSTLELGDSALYLCASSPRTGRDTEAFFGQGTRLTVV.

V gene TRBV5-1 combines with J gene TRBJ2-7; a weak D match, TRBD2 (5 bases). The CDR3 contains 14 residues. V lost 5 bases and J 4 bases, leaving 16 bases between the germline ends. Germline V lookup: CDR1 SGHRS, CDR2 YFSETQ. The CDR3 loop reads CASRAPRGRYEQYF. The CDR3 bases are TGCGCCAGCAGAGCCCCGAGAGGGCGGTACGAGCAGTACTTC. Looking up the rest from reference TRBV5-1 and TRBJ2-7 gives the full variable domain: KAGVTQTPRYLIKTRGQQVTLSCSPISGHRSVSWYQQTPGQGLQFLFEYFSETQRNKGNFPGRFSGRQFSNSRSEMNVSTLELGDSALYLCASRAPRGRYEQYFGPGTRLTVT.

V and J are TRBV5-1 and TRBJ1-1; 7 nucleotides align to TRBD1. V was clipped by 4 bases and J by 1 base; unmatched bases: 10. The CDR3 is 16 amino acids. The germline gives CDR1 SGHRS, CDR2 YFSETQ. Here the CDR3 reads CASSRSYRGRNTEAFF. CDR3 nucleotide sequence: TGCGCCAGCAGCCGCTCCTACAGGGGCCGGAACACTGAAGCTTTCTTT.